This section outlines one T cell receptor (beta chain) sequence together with its context. Its cognate antigen is unknown. This specimen belongs to a study of a mutant IDH1 vaccine in newly diagnosed glioma. Study overall: Investigators started vaccination 4-6 weeks after radiotherapy alone, or with temozolomide cycles.

Time point defined: week 5, during vaccination. Vaccination comprised doses that each held 300 ug of mutant IDH1 20-mer peptide, plus topical imiquimod. V dropped 3 bases and J dropped 4; count of bases not matched to a gene: 18. Per germline, CDR1 SEHNR and CDR2 FQNEAQ (reference sequence). The CDR3 extends over 19 amino acids. Some clones are missing from TCRdb's copy, which holds only in-frame ones; the method was immunoSEQ multiplex PCR. The sample holds tens of thousands of clones; about 88% are singletons and the top ten take nearly 7.5%. The source material was PBMCs, sampled from a glioma patient whose treatment included an IDH1 peptide vaccine. The rearrangement links TRBV7-9 to TRBJ2-3, with TRBD1 matching 8 bases. The sequence was obtained from a woman aged 50 to 60 with glioma. CDR3 in amino acids: CASSFLQGANSAPPDTQYF. The CDR3 DNA is TGTGCCAGCAGCTTTTTGCAGGGGGCTAATTCAGCGCCTCCAGATACGCAGTATTTT.